This TCR beta chain was obtained from a study of shared clonotypes between healthy human individuals. The CDR3 is 15 amino acids. V lost 0 bases and J 4 bases, leaving 10 bases between the germline ends. Per germline, CDR1 MNHNS and CDR2 SASEGT. Measured with immunoSEQ multiplex PCR; TCRdb has only the in-frame clones, and not every one. Among 2 million to 2.5 million clones listed, over 85% were seen once. This chain links TRBV6-1 with TRBJ1-3, with a tentative D call TRBD1 (6 bases). The sequencing sample was made of naive CD4+ T cells sorted from blood. Subset denoted: CD45RA+ positively selected. The TCR sequence derives from a man aged 18 to 30 in good health. CDR3 DNA sequence: TGTGCCAGCAGTGAAGCAACAGGGATAGGAAACACCATATATTTT. Translating gives CASSEATGIGNTIYF.